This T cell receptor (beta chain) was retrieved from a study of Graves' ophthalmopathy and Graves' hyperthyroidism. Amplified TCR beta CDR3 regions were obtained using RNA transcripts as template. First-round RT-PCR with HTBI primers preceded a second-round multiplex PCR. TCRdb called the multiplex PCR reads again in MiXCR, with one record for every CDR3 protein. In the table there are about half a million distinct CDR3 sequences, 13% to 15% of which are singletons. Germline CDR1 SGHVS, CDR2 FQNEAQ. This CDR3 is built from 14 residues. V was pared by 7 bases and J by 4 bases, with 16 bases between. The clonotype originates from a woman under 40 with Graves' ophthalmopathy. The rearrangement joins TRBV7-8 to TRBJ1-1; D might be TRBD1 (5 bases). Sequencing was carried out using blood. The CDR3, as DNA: TGTGCCAGCACCTGGGACTCTCTCTCCACTGAAGCTTTCTTT. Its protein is CASTWDSLSTEAFF. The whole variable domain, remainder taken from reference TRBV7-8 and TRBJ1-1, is GAGVSQSPRYKVAKRGQDVALRCDPISGHVSLFWYQQALGQGPEFLTYFQNEAQLDKSGLPSDRFFAERPEGSVSTLKIQRTQQEDSAVYLCASTWDSLSTEAFFGQGTRLTVV.